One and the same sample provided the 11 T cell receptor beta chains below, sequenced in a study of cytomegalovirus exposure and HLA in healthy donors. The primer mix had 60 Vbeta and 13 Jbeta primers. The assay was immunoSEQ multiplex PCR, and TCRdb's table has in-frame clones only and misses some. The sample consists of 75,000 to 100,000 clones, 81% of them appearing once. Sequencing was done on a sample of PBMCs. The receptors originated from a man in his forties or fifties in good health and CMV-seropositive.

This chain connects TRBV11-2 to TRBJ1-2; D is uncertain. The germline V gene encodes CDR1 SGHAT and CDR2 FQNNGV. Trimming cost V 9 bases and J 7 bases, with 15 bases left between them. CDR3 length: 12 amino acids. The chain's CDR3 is CASVSDGGGYTF. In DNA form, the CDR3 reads TGTGCCAGTGTCTCGGATGGCGGTGGCTACACCTTC.

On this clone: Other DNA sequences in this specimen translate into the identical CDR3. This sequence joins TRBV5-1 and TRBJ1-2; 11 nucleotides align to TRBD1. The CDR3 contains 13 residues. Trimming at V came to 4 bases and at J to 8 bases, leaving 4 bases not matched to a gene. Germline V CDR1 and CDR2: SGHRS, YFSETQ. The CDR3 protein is CASSLDRGQGYTF. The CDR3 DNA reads TGCGCCAGCAGCCTGGACAGGGGGCAAGGCTACACCTTC.

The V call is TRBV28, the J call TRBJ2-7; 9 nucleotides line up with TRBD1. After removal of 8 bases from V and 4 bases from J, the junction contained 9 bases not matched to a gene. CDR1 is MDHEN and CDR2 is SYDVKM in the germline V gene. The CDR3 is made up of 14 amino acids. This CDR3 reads CASGVQGAVYEQYF. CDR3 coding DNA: TGTGCCAGCGGAGTACAGGGGGCGGTATACGAGCAGTACTTC.

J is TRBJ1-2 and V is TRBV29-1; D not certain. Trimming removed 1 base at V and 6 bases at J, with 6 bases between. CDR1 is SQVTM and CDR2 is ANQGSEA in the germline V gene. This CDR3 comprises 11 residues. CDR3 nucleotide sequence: TGCAGCGTTGAAGGAGCCGATGGCTACACCTTC. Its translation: CSVEGADGYTF.

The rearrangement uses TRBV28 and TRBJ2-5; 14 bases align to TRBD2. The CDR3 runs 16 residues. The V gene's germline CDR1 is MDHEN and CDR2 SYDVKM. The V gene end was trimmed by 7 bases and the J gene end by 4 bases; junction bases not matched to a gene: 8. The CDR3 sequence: CASTPLGLAGGETQYF. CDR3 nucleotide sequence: TGTGCCAGCACCCCACTTGGACTAGCGGGAGGAGAGACCCAGTACTTC.

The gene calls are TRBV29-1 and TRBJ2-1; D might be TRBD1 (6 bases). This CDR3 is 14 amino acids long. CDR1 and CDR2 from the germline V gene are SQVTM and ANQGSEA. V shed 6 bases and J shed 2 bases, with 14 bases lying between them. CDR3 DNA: TGCAGCGTCCTAGGGGGATCGGCCTACAATGAGCAGTTCTTC. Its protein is CSVLGGSAYNEQFF.

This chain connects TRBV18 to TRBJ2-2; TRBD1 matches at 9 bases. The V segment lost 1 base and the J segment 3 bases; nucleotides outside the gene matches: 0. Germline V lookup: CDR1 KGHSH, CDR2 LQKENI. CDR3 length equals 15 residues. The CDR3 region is CASSPRQGDTGELFF. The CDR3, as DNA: TGTGCCAGCTCACCACGACAGGGGGACACCGGGGAGCTGTTTTTT.

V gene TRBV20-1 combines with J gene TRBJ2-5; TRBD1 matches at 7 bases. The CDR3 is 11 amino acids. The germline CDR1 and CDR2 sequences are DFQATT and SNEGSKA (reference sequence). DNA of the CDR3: TGCATGGGACAGAACCAAGAGACCCAGTACTTC. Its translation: CMGQNQETQYF.

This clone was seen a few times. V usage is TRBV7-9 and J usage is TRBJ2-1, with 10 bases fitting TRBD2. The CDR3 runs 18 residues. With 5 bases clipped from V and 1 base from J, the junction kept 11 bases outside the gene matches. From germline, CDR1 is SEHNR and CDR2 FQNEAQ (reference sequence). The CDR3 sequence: CASSARAGAGGSYNEQFF. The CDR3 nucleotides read TGTGCCAGCAGCGCTCGGGCGGGAGCGGGGGGGTCCTACAATGAGCAGTTCTTC.

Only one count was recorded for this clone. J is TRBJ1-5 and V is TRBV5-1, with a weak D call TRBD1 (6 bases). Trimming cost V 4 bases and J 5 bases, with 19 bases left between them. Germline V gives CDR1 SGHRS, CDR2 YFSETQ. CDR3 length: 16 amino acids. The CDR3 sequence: CASSPGGQGWDQPQHF. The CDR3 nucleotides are TGCGCCAGCAGCCCGGGGGGCCAGGGGTGGGATCAGCCCCAGCATTTT. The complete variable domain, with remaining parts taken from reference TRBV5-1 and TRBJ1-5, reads KAGVTQTPRYLIKTRGQQVTLSCSPISGHRSVSWYQQTPGQGLQFLFEYFSETQRNKGNFPGRFSGRQFSNSRSEMNVSTLELGDSALYLCASSPGGQGWDQPQHFGDGTRLSIL.

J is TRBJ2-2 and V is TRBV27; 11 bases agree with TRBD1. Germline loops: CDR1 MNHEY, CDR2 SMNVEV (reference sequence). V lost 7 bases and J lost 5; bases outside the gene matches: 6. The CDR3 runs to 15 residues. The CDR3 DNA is TGTGCCAGCAAAGCCGGGACAGGGGGTACCGGGGAGCTGTTTTTT. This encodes CASKAGTGGTGELFF.